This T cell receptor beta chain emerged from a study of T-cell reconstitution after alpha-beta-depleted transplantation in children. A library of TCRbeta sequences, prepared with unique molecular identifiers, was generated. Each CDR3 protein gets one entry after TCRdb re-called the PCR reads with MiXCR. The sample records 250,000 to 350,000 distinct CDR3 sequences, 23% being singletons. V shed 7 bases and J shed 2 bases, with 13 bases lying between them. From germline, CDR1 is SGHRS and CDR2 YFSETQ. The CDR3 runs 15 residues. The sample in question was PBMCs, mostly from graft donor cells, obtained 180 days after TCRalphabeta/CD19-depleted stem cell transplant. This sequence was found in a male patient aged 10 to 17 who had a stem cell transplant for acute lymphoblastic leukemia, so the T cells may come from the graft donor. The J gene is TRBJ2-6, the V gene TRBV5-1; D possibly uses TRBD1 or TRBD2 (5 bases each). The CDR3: CASAWGSAGANVLTF. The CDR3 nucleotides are TGCGCCAGCGCCTGGGGGTCAGCTGGGGCCAACGTCCTGACTTTC.